This T cell receptor beta chain came from a study of blood T cell repertoires in COVID-19. Source study methods: Amplification with reference gene primers provided the estimates of nucleated cell counts. The repertoire was sequenced with immunoSEQ multiplex PCR; TCRdb's copy has only in-frame clones and lacks some. V and J calls and clone size are given by that table; D and trimming were obtained from the DNA. The sample consists of around 67,000 clones, about 81% of them appearing once. The CDR3 sequence is 14 residues long. V was pared by 4 bases and J by 4 bases, with 12 bases between. CDR1 is LGHNA and CDR2 is YSLEER in the germline V gene.

The material sequenced was peripheral blood. The origin of this receptor is a human donor in a cohort sampled during active COVID-19. The chain links TRBV4-3 to TRBJ2-3; TRBD1 is a possible D gene (5 bases). The CDR3 bases are TGCGCCAGCAGCCCCGAAGGGGCGTCAGATACGCAGTATTTT. Its translation: CASSPEGASDTQYF.